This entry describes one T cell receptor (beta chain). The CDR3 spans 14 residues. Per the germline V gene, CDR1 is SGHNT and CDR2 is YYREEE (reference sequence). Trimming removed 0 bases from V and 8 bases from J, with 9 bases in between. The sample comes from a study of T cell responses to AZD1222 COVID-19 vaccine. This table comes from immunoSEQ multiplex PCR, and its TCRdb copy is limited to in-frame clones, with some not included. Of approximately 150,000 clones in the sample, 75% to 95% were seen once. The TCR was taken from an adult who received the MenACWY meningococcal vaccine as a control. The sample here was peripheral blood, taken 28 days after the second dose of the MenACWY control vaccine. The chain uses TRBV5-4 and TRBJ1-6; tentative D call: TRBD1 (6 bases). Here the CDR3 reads CASSLAAGDSPLHF. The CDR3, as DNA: TGTGCCAGCAGCTTGGCGGCAGGGGATTCACCCCTCCACTTT.